This is a list of T cell receptor beta chains from one sample in a study of OX40 agonist ivuxolimab in advanced cancers. The table came from immunoSEQ multiplex PCR; TCRdb's copy has only in-frame clones and leaves some out. The data contain 55,000 to 90,000 clones, almost 90% of them seen just once; the ten biggest clones take up 2% to 2.5%. Specimen: CD4+ or CD8+ T cells sorted from blood, collected in a trial of the OX40 agonist ivuxolimab. These receptors were obtained from an adult with an advanced solid tumor such as melanoma, head and neck, liver or kidney cancer. The CDR3 runs from the conserved cysteine through the conserved F or W. The order of the fields is clone size, D gene, J gene, V gene, CDR3 DNA, CDR3 protein. A D gene is named only where the DNA matches it firmly. A clone size is listed for some rows: how often the clone was seen (once, few, many), or a class if it is expanded.

abundance: -; d_gene: TRBD1; j_gene: TRBJ1-1; v_gene: TRBV2; CDR3nt: TGTGCCAGCAGTGGCTTAGGACAGGGGATTAGTGAAGCTTTCTTT; CDR3aa: CASSGLGQGISEAFF
abundance: -; d_gene: -; j_gene: TRBJ2-6; v_gene: TRBV14; CDR3nt: TGTGCCAGCAGCCAAGTTAGGATGGGGGGGCACCTAAGCTCTGGGGCCAACGTCCTGACTTTC; CDR3aa: CASSQVRMGGHLSSGANVLTF
abundance: -; d_gene: -; j_gene: TRBJ2-7; v_gene: TRBV7-2; CDR3nt: TGTGCCAGCAACCTAGCCCAGGGAACCTACGAGCAGTACTTC; CDR3aa: CASNLAQGTYEQYF
abundance: few; d_gene: TRBD1; j_gene: TRBJ1-2; v_gene: TRBV4-2; CDR3nt: TGTGCCAGCAGCCAAGATCCAGGGGGTGACTATGGCTACACCTTC; CDR3aa: CASSQDPGGDYGYTF
abundance: -; d_gene: TRBD2; j_gene: TRBJ2-3; v_gene: TRBV4-2; CDR3nt: TGTGCCAGCAGCCTCGGGACTAGCGGGGGGGCCCTTGGCCCAGATACGCAGTATTTT; CDR3aa: CASSLGTSGGALGPDTQYF
abundance: -; d_gene: TRBD2; j_gene: TRBJ2-7; v_gene: TRBV10-3; CDR3nt: TGTGCCATCAGTGAGTCAGGGGGACTAGCCGGTTACGAGCAGTACTTC; CDR3aa: CAISESGGLAGYEQYF
abundance: -; d_gene: TRBD2; j_gene: TRBJ2-1; v_gene: TRBV6-1; CDR3nt: TGTGCCAGCAGCTGGACTAGCGAGAATGAGCAGTTCTTC; CDR3aa: CASSWTSENEQFF
abundance: -; d_gene: -; j_gene: TRBJ2-7; v_gene: TRBV30; CDR3nt: TGTGCCTGGAGTCCACACAGCCAACCCGAGCAGTACTTC; CDR3aa: CAWSPHSQPEQYF
abundance: -; d_gene: -; j_gene: TRBJ1-1; v_gene: TRBV7-2; CDR3nt: TGTGCCAGCAGCGCAGACACGGCGAACACTGAAGCTTTCTTT; CDR3aa: CASSADTANTEAFF
abundance: -; d_gene: TRBD1; j_gene: TRBJ2-5; v_gene: TRBV5-4; CDR3nt: TGTGCCAGCAGCTTTAGGGACAGAGGAGAGACCCAGTACTTC; CDR3aa: CASSFRDRGETQYF
abundance: -; d_gene: TRBD1; j_gene: TRBJ1-5; v_gene: TRBV7-2; CDR3nt: TGTGCCAGCAGCGCGGGGACCGGGACAGGGACCTTTGGTCAGCCCCAGCATTTT; CDR3aa: CASSAGTGTGTFGQPQHF
abundance: -; d_gene: TRBD2; j_gene: TRBJ2-2; v_gene: TRBV9; CDR3nt: TGTGCCAGCAGCGTATTGGATAGCGGGAGGGTAGCCGGGGAGCTGTTTTTT; CDR3aa: CASSVLDSGRVAGELFF
abundance: -; d_gene: TRBD1; j_gene: TRBJ1-2; v_gene: TRBV28; CDR3nt: TGTGCCAGCAGTTCGGGACAGAACTATGGCTACACCTTC; CDR3aa: CASSSGQNYGYTF
abundance: -; d_gene: -; j_gene: TRBJ1-5; v_gene: TRBV18; CDR3nt: TGTGCCAGCTCCCGGGGACTCGGGGGCAATCAGCCCCAGCATTTT; CDR3aa: CASSRGLGGNQPQHF
abundance: -; d_gene: TRBD1; j_gene: TRBJ2-1; v_gene: TRBV29-1; CDR3nt: TGCAGCACACGACAGGGCCCTGGCCGGTTCTTC; CDR3aa: CSTRQGPGRFF
abundance: -; d_gene: -; j_gene: TRBJ1-2; v_gene: TRBV4-3; CDR3nt: TGCGCCAGCAGCCAAGGGCGGGACTTCCATGGCTACACCTTC; CDR3aa: CASSQGRDFHGYTF
abundance: -; d_gene: TRBD2; j_gene: TRBJ2-7; v_gene: TRBV10-1; CDR3nt: TGCGCCCCACGACTAGCTGCCTACGAGCAGTACTTC; CDR3aa: CAPRLAAYEQYF
abundance: -; d_gene: TRBD1; j_gene: TRBJ2-3; v_gene: TRBV11-2; CDR3nt: TGTGCCAGCAGCTTCGGGACAGGGGGGACAGATACGCAGTATTTT; CDR3aa: CASSFGTGGTDTQYF
abundance: -; d_gene: TRBD1; j_gene: TRBJ2-3; v_gene: TRBV5-1; CDR3nt: TGCGCCAGCAGCTTACTCCGGGACAGACGCACAGATACGCAGTATTTT; CDR3aa: CASSLLRDRRTDTQYF
abundance: once; d_gene: TRBD2; j_gene: TRBJ2-3; v_gene: TRBV5-1; CDR3nt: TGCGCCAGCAGCCGGGGACTAGCGGGGGGGCCTAGGACAGATACGCAGTATTTT; CDR3aa: CASSRGLAGGPRTDTQYF